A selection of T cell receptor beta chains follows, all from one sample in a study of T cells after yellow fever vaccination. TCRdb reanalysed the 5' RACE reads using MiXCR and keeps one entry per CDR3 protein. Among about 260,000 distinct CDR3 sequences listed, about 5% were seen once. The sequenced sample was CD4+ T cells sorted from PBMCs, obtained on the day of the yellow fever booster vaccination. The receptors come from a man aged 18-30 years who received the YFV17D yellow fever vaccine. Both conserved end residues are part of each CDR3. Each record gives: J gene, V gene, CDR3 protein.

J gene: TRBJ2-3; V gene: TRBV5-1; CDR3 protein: CASSLTGTSDTQYF
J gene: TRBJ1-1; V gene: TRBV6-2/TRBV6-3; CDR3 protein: CASSYGGVSRTEAFF
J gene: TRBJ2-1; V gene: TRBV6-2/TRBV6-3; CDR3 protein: CASSRAGRGEQFF
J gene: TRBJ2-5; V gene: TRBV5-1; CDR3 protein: CASSLVGDNQETQYF
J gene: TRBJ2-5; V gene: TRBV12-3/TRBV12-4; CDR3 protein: CARRVGETQYF
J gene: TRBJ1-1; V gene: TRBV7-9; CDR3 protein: CASSLTGGARAFF
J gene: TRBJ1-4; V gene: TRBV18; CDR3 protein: CASSPGGEAEKLFF
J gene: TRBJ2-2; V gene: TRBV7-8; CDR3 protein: CASSLDLFLAGRGELFF
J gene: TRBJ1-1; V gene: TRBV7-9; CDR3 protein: CASILTGNTEAFF
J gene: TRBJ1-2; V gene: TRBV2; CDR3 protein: CASRGARGYGYTF
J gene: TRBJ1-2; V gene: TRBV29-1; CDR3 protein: CSVEGQPVSPYGYTF